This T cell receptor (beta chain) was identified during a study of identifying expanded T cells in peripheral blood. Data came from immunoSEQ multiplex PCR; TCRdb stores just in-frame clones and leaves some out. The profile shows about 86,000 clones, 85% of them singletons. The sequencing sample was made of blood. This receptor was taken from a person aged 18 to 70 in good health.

CDR3 residues: CASSLRTGMNTEAFF. The CDR3 bases are TGTGCCAGCAGTTTAAGGACAGGAATGAACACTGAAGCTTTCTTT. This chain uses TRBV7-8 with TRBJ1-1, with 7 bases fitting TRBD1. In germline, CDR1 is SGHVS, CDR2 FQNEAQ. The junction had 7 bases not matched to a gene; V was cut back by 6 bases and J by 0 bases. The CDR3 has 15 residues.